This T cell receptor (beta chain) was observed in a study of T cells in Graves' hyperthyroidism and ophthalmopathy (dated by TCRdb to about 2019). About the full investigation: Peripheral blood was sampled at the time of initial diagnosis, prior to any treatment. A discovery cohort of about a hundred patients, 43 with Graves' ophthalmopathy and roughly 59 with stable Graves' hyperthyroidism, was used to find distinguishing TCR V-J signatures. Prospective prediction of ophthalmopathy was tested in an independent validation cohort of 18 to 20 hyperthyroidism patients and 17 patients who later progressed to ophthalmopathy. The 75 to 100 discovery patients were randomly divided into training and test sets at a 7:3 ratio. Thyroid tissue and blood T-cell repertoires from six Graves' hyperthyroidism patients were also compared in the study. After sampling, hyperthyroidism patients received methimazole starting at 30 mg daily, and ophthalmopathy patients received high-dose intravenous methylprednisolone. The paper describes TCR Vbeta CDR3 sequencing of 135 peripheral blood samples, made up of 43 ophthalmopathy patients, approximately 76 hyperthyroidism patients and roughly 17 progressor patients. Paper-wide results and their limitations: In validation, the model predicted progression to ophthalmopathy a median of about 6.8 months before onset, with about 71% sensitivity and just under 75% specificity. No statistical method was used to fix the sample size in advance, and group allocation was not hidden from the investigators. Most expanded thyroid clonotypes (frequency above 0.001) were also detected in blood, a finding suggesting that blood repertoires may reflect thyroid immune responses. A 13 V-J signature model separated ophthalmopathy from stable hyperthyroidism, with 87.88% sensitivity and around 84% specificity in cross-validation and 80%/75% in testing.

This clonotype was seen many times. There is no known antigen for this receptor. No base-level quality is on record; no much larger clone is a single base apart. Stable Graves' hyperthyroidism was defined as no progression to ophthalmopathy during 18 months of follow-up. Hyperthyroidism patients were newly diagnosed, with disease duration under 2 months, and aged 18 to 65 years. Patients with uncontrolled infections, other autoimmune diseases, pregnancy or lactation were excluded. Diagnoses relied on clinical symptoms, serum thyroxine and TRAb, thyroid ultrasound and orbital computed tomography. PBMCs were separated from approximately 9.9 ml of fresh peripheral blood using Ficoll-Paque density gradient centrifugation. Trizol reagent was used to extract total RNA, and RNA quality was then checked on an Agilent 2100 Bioanalyzer. TCR beta CDR3 regions were amplified from RNA transcripts. The first round of RT-PCR for the TCR CDR3 was performed with the HTBI primer set and the Qiagen OneStep RT-PCR kit. Libraries were constructed in a second round of multiplex PCR, after which size selection and purification were carried out. The libraries were sequenced on an Illumina HiSeq2000 using paired-end 100 bp reads. For the original study's pipeline: Raw data were processed with SOAPnuke, discarding reads with adapters, uncalled bases, mean Phred below 15, or no exact constant-primer or identifier match. High-quality paired reads were merged using COPE v1.2.5, and each unique nucleotide sequence was defined as a clonotype. MiTCR v1.1 was used to align clonotypes to the IMGT TRBV, TRBD and TRBJ reference segments. Only V-J combinations with frequency above 0.0001, covering roughly 99% of repertoires, were analysed. The TCS score was defined as the ratio of F50 (clonal expansion) to E x V (chaos), calculated using BLOSUM62-based TCRdist between CDR3 peptides within each V-J. Welch's t-statistics and random forest reduced around 520 V-J features to about 13, which were used in a naive Bayes classifier (R e1071). The public reads were reanalyzed by TCRdb: fastp trimming at Q25, MiXCR alignment, in-frame beta chains only. Every distinct CDR3 protein forms one entry, paired with its most common genes and DNA. The V and J calls reflect TCRdb's pipeline rather than the authors' work. The table for this sample lists about 360,000 distinct CDR3 sequences; 13% of them were counted only once. The top ten hold about 9.1% of the sample.

The germline V gene provides CDR1 KGHSH and CDR2 LQKENI. The cysteine opens and the phenylalanine closes a CDR3 of 13 amino acids. The retained sequence is limited to the CDR3, 39 bases, with the frame set at the first base. Compared with germline, V lacks 3 bases and J lacks 16 bases; bases without a gene match: 12. The sequenced sample consisted of blood. The chain joins TRBV18 to TRBJ1-3; the junction holds 7 bases that match TRBD1. The clonotype originates from a woman younger than 30 with Graves' hyperthyroidism. The bases read TGTGCCAGCTCACCCGACGTTGGACAGGCCACGTATTTT. Its coded protein is CASSPDVGQATYF.